A selection of T cell receptor beta chains follows, all from one sample in a study of blood T cell repertoires in COVID-19. Sequencing used immunoSEQ multiplex PCR; TCRdb keeps in-frame clones, though not all of them. The repertoire holds more than 100,000 clones, with around 82% as singletons. The sequenced sample consisted of peripheral blood. The receptors come from a man aged 55 to 70 with acute or convalescent COVID-19. Both conserved end residues are part of each CDR3. The D gene is left open where the match is weak. Some rows have no size entry. The others give once, few or many, or a class for an expanded clone.

d_call j_call clone_size v_call cdr3_nt cdr3_aa
TRBD2 TRBJ2-1 - TRBV7-2 TGTGCCAGCAGCCGGCCGGGACTAGCGGCCGACAATGAGCAGTTCTTC CASSRPGLAADNEQFF
TRBD1 TRBJ1-5 - TRBV7-9 TGTGCCAGCAGCGCAGGCCCCGGGACAGGGAATAGCAATCAGCCCCAGCATTTT CASSAGPGTGNSNQPQHF
- TRBJ2-3 - TRBV19 TGTGCCAGTAGTACGGGAGCCGGAAGGACAGATACGCAGTATTTT CASSTGAGRTDTQYF
- TRBJ2-7 - TRBV5-6 TGTGCCAGCAGCTTGGATGTAGCAGTGGATTACGAGCAGTACTTC CASSLDVAVDYEQYF
TRBD2 TRBJ2-7 - TRBV27 TGTGCCAGCAGTTTATTCGGCGGGAGCTCCTACGAGCAGTACTTC CASSLFGGSSYEQYF
TRBD2 TRBJ2-7 - TRBV7-2 TGTGCCAGCAGCTTCTGGACTAGCGGGGGCGAGCAGTACTTC CASSFWTSGGEQYF
- TRBJ2-2 - TRBV7-6 TGTGCCAGCAGCTTAGATCCAGGCCTCAGCACCGGGGAGCTGTTTTTT CASSLDPGLSTGELFF
- TRBJ1-1 - TRBV18 TGTGCCAGCTCACCGGACGGGAAGGCTGAAGCTTTCTTT CASSPDGKAEAFF
TRBD2 TRBJ2-3 - TRBV11-2 TGTGCCAGCAGCCCACTAGCGGGGGGCACAGATACGCAGTATTTT CASSPLAGGTDTQYF
TRBD1 TRBJ1-5 - TRBV6-6 TGTGCCAGCAGTGGAAGGGGACAGGCGAATCAGCCCCAGCATTTT CASSGRGQANQPQHF
- TRBJ2-2 - TRBV24-1 TGTGCCACCAGTGATTTTAACAGAGCGAACACCGGGGAGCTGTTTTTT CATSDFNRANTGELFF
TRBD1 TRBJ2-7 few TRBV27 TGTGCCAGCAGTCCCGGGACAGGGATACACGAGCAGTACTTC CASSPGTGIHEQYF
- TRBJ1-2 - TRBV5-1 TGCGCCAGCTGGACAGCCCTCTCTAACTATGGCTACACCTTC CASWTALSNYGYTF
- TRBJ2-1 - TRBV7-3 TGTGCCAGCAGCTTAGGGGGGACTCTCTCACAGTTCTTC CASSLGGTLSQFF
- TRBJ2-2 - TRBV6-5 TGTGCCAGCAGTAAGGACATTGCCGGGGAGCTGTTTTTT CASSKDIAGELFF
- TRBJ2-2 once TRBV10-3 TGTGCCATTACGCTACAGCCCGACACCGGGGAGCTGTTTTTT CAITLQPDTGELFF
- TRBJ1-1 - TRBV19 TGTGCCAGTAGTATAGATCCCAGAAAAATGAACACTGAAGCTTTCTTT CASSIDPRKMNTEAFF
TRBD1 TRBJ1-6 few TRBV10-3 TGTGCCATCAGTGAGATGATAACAGGGGAATCACCCCTCCACTTT CAISEMITGESPLHF
TRBD1 TRBJ1-5 - TRBV6-4 TGTGCCAGCAGTCCCGACAGGGATCAGCCCCAGCATTTT CASSPDRDQPQHF
TRBD2 TRBJ2-7 - TRBV10-3 TGTGCCATCAGTGAGTCGGGGCGGGAGGCCTCAGAACAGTACTTC CAISESGREASEQYF
TRBD2 TRBJ2-3 - TRBV5-6 TGTGCCAGCAGCCTAGGGACTAGAAAAGATACGCAGTATTTT CASSLGTRKDTQYF
- TRBJ2-2 - TRBV29-1 TGCAGCGTGCAACTAGCCAACACCGGGGAGCTGTTTTTT CSVQLANTGELFF
- TRBJ1-1 - TRBV10-3 TGTGCCATCAGGATGGGGAGCACTGAAGCTTTCTTT CAIRMGSTEAFF
- TRBJ2-7 - TRBV9 TGTGCCAGCAGCGTCGGACAGAGAACCTACGAGCAGTACTTC CASSVGQRTYEQYF
- TRBJ1-6 - TRBV3-1/TRBV3-2 TGTGCCAGCAGCCATCGGGACTTAAGCTCCTATAATTCACCCCTCCACTTT CASSHRDLSSYNSPLHF
TRBD2 TRBJ2-7 - TRBV27 TGTGCCAGCAGTCTCGGACTAGCGGGAGGGGGAAAGCAGTACTTC CASSLGLAGGGKQYF
- TRBJ1-1 few TRBV15 TGTGCCACCAGCACGGAGGTGAACACTGAAGCTTTCTTT CATSTEVNTEAFF
- TRBJ1-2 - TRBV10-2 TGCGCCAGCATGGGAGGACGTCAAGCTAACTATGGCTACACCTTC CASMGGRQANYGYTF
TRBD1 TRBJ2-7 - TRBV19 TGTGCCAGTAGGAGACAGGGAAGATCCTACGAGCAGTACTTC CASRRQGRSYEQYF
TRBD2 TRBJ2-3 - TRBV20-1 TGCAGTGCTAGAGGGGACTATAACAAAATTTTT CSARGDYNKIF
- TRBJ2-5 - TRBV5-1 TGCGCCAGCAGCTTTGCGGGCCAAGAGACCCAGTACTTC CASSFAGQETQYF
- TRBJ1-1 - TRBV18 TGTGCCAGCTCACCGGGGGGAACCTTCACTGAAGCTTTCTTT CASSPGGTFTEAFF
- TRBJ1-5 - TRBV19 TGTGCCAGTAGTCCCAACTCGGGTCGTCGCATAAATCAGCCCCAGCATTTT CASSPNSGRRINQPQHF
TRBD2 TRBJ2-7 - TRBV14 TGTGCCAGCAGCCAAACCACCGGGACTAGCGACTCTCGGGGCTCCTACGAGCAGTACTTC CASSQTTGTSDSRGSYEQYF
TRBD1 TRBJ1-2 - TRBV6-1 TGTGCCAGCAGTGAAAGACAGGGGGCGACGCTTGGTTATGGCTACACCTTC CASSERQGATLGYGYTF
TRBD1 TRBJ1-2 few TRBV6-5 TGTGCCAGCACCCAGGACAGGGGGCTTGGCTACACCTTC CASTQDRGLGYTF
- TRBJ1-1 - TRBV11-2 TGTGCCAGCAGCTTCAGGGCGGCAGGAAGGAACACTGAAGCTTTCTTT CASSFRAAGRNTEAFF
- TRBJ2-1 - TRBV9 TGTGCCAGCAGCGGCCGGGTGGGCAATGAGCAGTTCTTC CASSGRVGNEQFF
TRBD1 TRBJ2-3 once TRBV5-1 TGCGCCAGCAGCGCCTCTCTAGGGGGCACGCAGTATTTT CASSASLGGTQYF
TRBD2 TRBJ2-2 few TRBV7-2 TGTGCCAGCAGCTCTCTAGCGGGAGGGCCGGACACCGGGGAGCTGTTTTTT CASSSLAGGPDTGELFF
- TRBJ1-5 - TRBV6-5 TGTGCCAGCAGTCCGACTCGGGGGGGCAATCAGCCCCAGCATTTT CASSPTRGGNQPQHF
- TRBJ1-4 - TRBV6-5 TGTGCCAGCAGTCCGATAACCGACAGGAATGAAAAACTGTTTTTT CASSPITDRNEKLFF
- TRBJ1-2 - TRBV6-5 TGTGCCAGCAGTTTTTCCAGGGGTGTGAGCTATGGCTACACCTTC CASSFSRGVSYGYTF